This T cell receptor (beta chain) derives from a study of T cells in localized non-small cell lung cancer. Study outcomes and limitations: The appearance of a median 57 of the top 100 tumor clones was seen in adjacent lung. Multi-region tumor sequencing was not done, so intratumor heterogeneity could not be excluded. The highest T cell clonality was in uninvolved adjacent lung, above tumor. Those with higher blood T cell density had longer overall survival.

The CDR3 is made up of 16 amino acids. Per germline, CDR1 LGHNT and CDR2 FRNRAP. V was shortened by 0 bases and J by 0 bases, with 10 bases between the two germline ends. With regard to this clone: The antigen is undetermined.

Measured with immunoSEQ multiplex PCR; TCRdb has only the in-frame clones, and not every one. The sample yields approximately 22,000 clones, roughly 89% seen once. The V and J genes are TRBV12-5 and TRBJ2-3; the D gene could be TRBD1 or TRBD2 (5 bases each). This specimen consisted of peripheral blood, obtained before any cancer treatment. The receptor's source is a male donor aged 60 or over with stage I squamous cell lung carcinoma. The CDR3 DNA reads TGTGCTAGTGGTTTGGTAGTGGGACCTAGCACAGATACGCAGTATTTT. Translated: CASGLVVGPSTDTQYF.